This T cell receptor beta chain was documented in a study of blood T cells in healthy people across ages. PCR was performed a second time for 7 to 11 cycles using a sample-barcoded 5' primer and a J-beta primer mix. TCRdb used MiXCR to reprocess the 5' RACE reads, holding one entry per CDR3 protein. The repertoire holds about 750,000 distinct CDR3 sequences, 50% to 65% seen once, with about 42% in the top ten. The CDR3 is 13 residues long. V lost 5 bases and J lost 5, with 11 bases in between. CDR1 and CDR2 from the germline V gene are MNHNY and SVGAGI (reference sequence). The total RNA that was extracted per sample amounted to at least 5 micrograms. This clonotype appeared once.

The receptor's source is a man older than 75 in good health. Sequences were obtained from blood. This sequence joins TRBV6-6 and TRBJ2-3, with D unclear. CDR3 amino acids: CASSGPTGDTQYF. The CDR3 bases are TGTGCCAGCAGTGGGCCTACCGGAGATACGCAGTATTTT.